This TCR beta chain was sequenced in a study of CD8 T cells in Susac syndrome. From germline, CDR1 is MGHRA and CDR2 YSYEKL. The CDR3 totals 15 residues. Trimming removed 0 bases from V and 10 bases from J, with 16 bases in between. TCR beta from blood CD8+ and CD4+ T cells was sequenced. Healthy donors served as age- and sex-matched controls. TEMRA cells were enriched by FACS, while CD8+ and CD4+ T cells were obtained through a negative isolation that was performed magnetically. Random hexamers served to reverse transcribe roughly 0.5 to 1 ug RNA. TCRdb used MiXCR to reprocess the immunoSEQ multiplex PCR reads, holding one entry per CDR3 protein. The sample holds more than 70,000 distinct CDR3 sequences, about 93% seen once.

This chain links TRBV4-1 with TRBJ2-1, with D perhaps given as TRBD1 or TRBD2 (6 bases each). Sequenced material: CD8+ T cells from PBMCs. This clonotype was sampled from a human donor in good health. The CDR3 reads CASSQDWGALREQFF. In DNA form, the CDR3 reads TGCGCCAGCAGCCAAGATTGGGGGGCCTTGCGGGAGCAGTTCTTC.